This T cell receptor (beta chain) derives from a study of PD-L1 blockade in urothelial cancer. Study context: Prior exposure to chemotherapy in patients amounted to 0 to 3 regimens received. After treatment start, blood was analyzed at 3 weeks (second dose) and at 6 weeks.

The CDR3 consists of 15 residues. Germline-derived CDR1 and CDR2 are SGDLS and YYNGEE. Unmatched junction bases numbered 4, after V lost 1 base and J lost 4 bases. Some clones are missing from TCRdb's copy, which holds only in-frame ones; the method was immunoSEQ multiplex PCR. Altogether about 130,000 clones are present, about 88% being singletons, with the ten largest covering roughly 3.5%. As for time point: pretreatment peripheral blood. The source is a man aged 50 to 59 with urothelial cancer. The chain carries TRBV9 and TRBJ2-1; 8 bases are shared with TRBD2. The starting material was PBMCs, obtained around atezolizumab (anti-PD-L1) treatment. CDR3 in DNA: TGTGCCAGCAGCGTAAACAGCGGGAGTTACAATGAGCAGTTCTTC. Encoded protein: CASSVNSGSYNEQFF.